The rows below give T cell receptor beta chains drawn from one sample of a study of blood T cell repertoires in COVID-19. Produced via immunoSEQ multiplex PCR; TCRdb's table is partial and in-frame only. The table lists some 170,000 clones, approximately 78% of them singletons. Sequencing was done on a sample of PBMCs or T cells enriched from blood (not recorded which). The source of these receptors is a woman in her forties or fifties who had recovered from COVID-19. Each CDR3 is given with its conserved first and last residue.

J gene: TRBJ2-1
V gene: TRBV28
CDR3 protein: CASTSGGDREQFF

J gene: TRBJ1-5
V gene: TRBV6-5
CDR3 protein: CASSPGIDQPQHF

J gene: TRBJ2-7
V gene: TRBV6-5
CDR3 protein: CASSRPPGQPYEQYF

J gene: TRBJ1-2
V gene: TRBV5-6
CDR3 protein: CASSLPGQSLGYTF

J gene: TRBJ2-5
V gene: TRBV2
CDR3 protein: CASRGQLQETQYF

J gene: TRBJ1-4
V gene: TRBV25-1
CDR3 protein: CASRQPHREGEKLFF

J gene: TRBJ2-1
V gene: TRBV5-5
CDR3 protein: CASSRPGKSSYNEQFF

J gene: TRBJ1-4
V gene: TRBV27
CDR3 protein: CASSAYRSGYEKLFF

J gene: TRBJ2-3
V gene: TRBV18
CDR3 protein: CASSRETGTGWDTQYF

J gene: TRBJ2-2
V gene: TRBV27
CDR3 protein: CASSAPGLAGNTGELFF

J gene: TRBJ1-1
V gene: TRBV18
CDR3 protein: CASSSNRDSMNTEAFF

J gene: TRBJ2-7
V gene: TRBV7-8
CDR3 protein: CASSPRLAEQYEQYF

J gene: TRBJ2-2
V gene: TRBV18
CDR3 protein: CASSPPRSGTGELFF

J gene: TRBJ1-2
V gene: TRBV11-2
CDR3 protein: CASSSIKGVVGYTF

J gene: TRBJ1-1
V gene: TRBV28
CDR3 protein: CASSPGTGVFHTEAFF

J gene: TRBJ2-1
V gene: TRBV18
CDR3 protein: CASSPGLGGEQFF

J gene: TRBJ1-1
V gene: TRBV28
CDR3 protein: CASSLPGQGVTEAFF

J gene: TRBJ2-7
V gene: TRBV7-3
CDR3 protein: CASSLTPSYEQYF

J gene: TRBJ2-1
V gene: TRBV5-6
CDR3 protein: CASSFEVWRGSSYNEQFF

J gene: TRBJ2-3
V gene: TRBV28
CDR3 protein: CASSSGYRTDTQYF

J gene: TRBJ2-1
V gene: TRBV6-6
CDR3 protein: CASSYSTGRASEQFF

J gene: TRBJ2-7
V gene: TRBV5-1
CDR3 protein: CASSLGTTTMSEQYF

J gene: TRBJ1-2
V gene: TRBV27
CDR3 protein: CASSSYRGYGYTF

J gene: TRBJ2-1
V gene: TRBV7-2
CDR3 protein: CASSLSLAGLLSYNEQFF

J gene: TRBJ2-1
V gene: TRBV7-2
CDR3 protein: CASSGGSVRGEQFF

J gene: TRBJ2-2
V gene: TRBV18
CDR3 protein: CASSSSTNTGELFF

J gene: TRBJ1-5
V gene: TRBV5-5
CDR3 protein: CASSPGHANQPQHF

J gene: TRBJ2-1
V gene: TRBV9
CDR3 protein: CASSVLAGGGDGQFF

J gene: TRBJ2-5
V gene: TRBV6-2/TRBV6-3
CDR3 protein: CASSYLTQETQYF

J gene: TRBJ2-7
V gene: TRBV5-1
CDR3 protein: CASSLRQGGSYEQYF

J gene: TRBJ2-1
V gene: TRBV29-1
CDR3 protein: CSGTSDYNEQFF

J gene: TRBJ2-1
V gene: TRBV5-6
CDR3 protein: CASSLAGSSYNEQFF

J gene: TRBJ2-1
V gene: TRBV29-1
CDR3 protein: CSVEEPPVSSGRNNEQFF

J gene: TRBJ2-3
V gene: TRBV5-1
CDR3 protein: CASSLAFIAGTSTDTQYF

J gene: TRBJ2-3
V gene: TRBV4-1
CDR3 protein: CASSLSGLAGSTDTQYF

J gene: TRBJ1-1
V gene: TRBV3-1/TRBV3-2
CDR3 protein: CASSPGLENTEAFF